The 17 T cell receptor beta chains presented below share a single source sample, sequenced in a study of T cell clones after liver transplantation. Some clones are missing from TCRdb's copy, which holds only in-frame ones; the method was immunoSEQ multiplex PCR. The sample has around 100,000 clones; about 88% are singletons. The source material was CD4+ T cells from blood, sampled roughly 50 months after liver transplant. Source of these receptors: a human patient who received a liver transplant. The T cells may partly be graft donor cells.

This chain uses TRBV9 with TRBJ2-7; 8 nucleotides agree with TRBD1. The CDR3 sequence is 16 residues long. Per germline, CDR1 SGDLS and CDR2 YYNGEE. V lost 4 bases and J lost 1; bases outside the gene matches: 10. CDR3 residues: CASSQRVGQESYEQYF. The CDR3 DNA reads TGTGCCAGCAGCCAAAGAGTGGGACAGGAGTCCTACGAGCAGTACTTC.

In DNA form, the CDR3 reads TGTGCCAGCAGTTCCTCGGCGGGAGGCCGAACCGGGGAGCTGTTTTTT. It specifies CASSSSAGGRTGELFF. The rearrangement uses TRBV6-5 and TRBJ2-2; 8 bases line up with TRBD2. This CDR3 region has 16 residues. The V gene end was trimmed by 4 bases and the J gene end by 5 bases; junction bases not matched to a gene: 9. The germline V gene encodes CDR1 MNHEY and CDR2 SVGAGI.

The chain couples TRBV2 to TRBJ2-3; 8 positions agree with TRBD1. Trimming removed 6 bases from V and 4 bases from J; junction bases left unmatched: 6. The CDR3 totals 14 residues. Germline V gene lookup returns CDR1 SNHLY and CDR2 FYNNEI. The CDR3 here is CASRRTGTPDTQYF. The CDR3 region has the DNA TGTGCCAGCAGACGGACAGGGACCCCAGATACGCAGTATTTT.

This rearrangement joins TRBV9 to TRBJ2-7, with TRBD1 matching over 9 bases. The J segment lost 3 bases and the V segment lost 1 base, leaving 2 bases of the junction unmatched. The CDR3 contains 14 residues. Germline loops: CDR1 SGDLS, CDR2 YYNGEE. The CDR3 protein is CASSVRDRDYEQYF. CDR3 bases: TGTGCCAGCAGCGTAAGGGACAGGGACTACGAGCAGTACTTC.

The rearrangement links TRBV7-7 to TRBJ2-5; 9 bases are shared with TRBD2. Per the germline V gene, CDR1 is SSHAT and CDR2 is FNYEAQ (reference sequence). The CDR3 spans 16 residues. Trimming removed 5 bases from V and 3 bases from J; junction bases left unmatched: 10. CDR3 DNA sequence: TGTGCCAGCAGCCTCGGAGGGCTAGCGGGGAAAGAGACCCAGTACTTC. It encodes CASSLGGLAGKETQYF.

The rearrangement links TRBV7-8 to TRBJ2-7; tentatively, D is TRBD1 (6 bases). This CDR3 spans 13 amino acids. V lost 2 bases and J 7 bases, leaving 12 bases between the germline ends. Germline lookup yields CDR1 SGHVS and CDR2 FQNEAQ. Here the CDR3 DNA reads TGTGCCAGCAGCTTATATACAGGGCTTGAGCAGTACTTC. Protein product: CASSLYTGLEQYF. Complete variable domain (other parts from reference TRBV7-8 and TRBJ2-7): GAGVSQSPRYKVAKRGQDVALRCDPISGHVSLFWYQQALGQGPEFLTYFQNEAQLDKSGLPSDRFFAERPEGSVSTLKIQRTQQEDSAVYLCASSLYTGLEQYFGPGTRLTVT.

CDR3 nucleotides: TGCGCCAGCAGTGACAACCGGGACAGGGGGATGAGCTACACCTTC. Amino acid sequence: CASSDNRDRGMSYTF. This rearrangement joins TRBV10-2 to TRBJ1-2, with 11 bases matching TRBD1. Germline V gene sequence: CDR1 WSHSY, CDR2 SAAADI. V was clipped by 3 bases and J by 9 bases; unmatched bases: 9. The CDR3 extends over 15 amino acids.

The chain uses TRBV4-3 and TRBJ2-5, with D tentatively TRBD2 (6 bases). V gave up 0 bases and J gave up 3 bases, with 11 bases separating them. CDR3 size: 15 residues. The germline V gene has CDR1 LGHNA and CDR2 YSLEER. The CDR3 sequence: CASSQDSASEETQYF. The CDR3, as DNA: TGCGCCAGCAGCCAAGATTCGGCTAGCGAAGAGACCCAGTACTTC.

The chain recombines TRBV5-1 with TRBJ2-3; D ambiguous. Trimming stripped 1 base from V and 7 bases from J, with 16 bases between. CDR1 is SGHRS and CDR2 is YFSETQ in the germline V gene. The CDR3 is 15 residues long. CDR3 sequence: CASSLRMAAPNTQYF. In DNA form, the CDR3 reads TGCGCCAGCAGCTTGAGGATGGCAGCCCCGAATACGCAGTATTTT.

The rearrangement uses TRBV4-2 and TRBJ2-3; possibly TRBD1 or TRBD2 for D (5 bases each). Per germline, CDR1 LGHNA and CDR2 YNFKEQ. The CDR3 is 16 amino acids. V lost 0 bases and J lost 0, with 10 bases in between. Here the CDR3 reads CASSQDGTTSTDTQYF. For the CDR3, the DNA is TGTGCCAGCAGCCAAGATGGGACGACTAGCACAGATACGCAGTATTTT.

V is TRBV27 and J is TRBJ2-7; D is tentatively TRBD1 or TRBD2 (6 bases each). Germline V CDR1 and CDR2: MNHEY, SMNVEV (reference sequence). The CDR3 sequence is 15 residues long. V dropped 7 bases and J dropped 2 bases, with 18 bases sitting between them. The DNA of the CDR3 is TGTGCCAGCACTTCCTTCGGGGGCCGTACCTACGAGCAGTACTTC. Its protein is CASTSFGGRTYEQYF.

A remark on this clone: This may be a read error: a much more frequent sequence differs by one nucleotide. V is TRBV5-1 and J is TRBJ2-2, with D unresolved. CDR3 length equals 14 residues. The V gene's germline CDR1 is SGHRS and CDR2 YFSETQ. The CDR3 DNA reads as TGCGCCGGCAGCTTGGGCTCGTTCTCCGGGGAGCTGTTTTTT. It is translated as CAGSLGSFSGELFF.

The chain links TRBV7-9 to TRBJ1-1, with 8 nucleotides matching TRBD1. The length of the CDR3 is 15 residues. V was clipped by 4 bases and J by 0 bases; unmatched bases: 4. CDR1 is SEHNR and CDR2 is FQNEAQ in the germline V gene (reference sequence). Here the CDR3 DNA reads TGTGCCAGCAGCTCAAGGACAGGGATGAACACTGAAGCTTTCTTT. Its translation is CASSSRTGMNTEAFF.

J is TRBJ2-1 and V is TRBV27; 9 bases line up with TRBD1. The CDR3 covers 13 residues. Germline V CDR1 and CDR2: MNHEY, SMNVEV (reference sequence). V shed 7 bases, J shed 8 bases, and the junction held 6 bases outside the gene matches. The CDR3 bases are TGTGCCAGCAAGGACAGGGGCGTGTATGAGCAGTTCTTC. Translating it yields CASKDRGVYEQFF.

This chain connects TRBV7-2 to TRBJ1-3; D might be TRBD1 (5 bases). Deletions cut 5 bases from V and 0 bases from J, with 14 bases between. Germline values: CDR1 SGHTA, CDR2 FQGNSA. The CDR3 has 16 residues. CDR3 in amino acids: CASSPGGGLSGNTIYF. The CDR3 DNA reads as TGTGCCAGCAGCCCCGGGGGGGGACTCTCTGGAAACACCATATATTTT.

This chain joins TRBV27 and TRBJ2-7; 8 bases fit TRBD2. Germline assignment: CDR1 MNHEY and CDR2 SMNVEV (reference sequence). The V gene end was trimmed by 0 bases and the J gene end by 2 bases; junction bases not matched to a gene: 9. The CDR3 loop spans 17 amino acids. The chain's CDR3 is CASSLSGRVAGPYEQYF. For the CDR3, the DNA is TGTGCCAGCAGTTTATCTGGAAGGGTAGCGGGGCCCTACGAGCAGTACTTC.

The rearrangement uses TRBV15 and TRBJ2-5; 12 bases line up with TRBD2. The germline V gene has CDR1 LNHNV and CDR2 YYDKDF (reference sequence). J lost 5 bases, V lost 5 bases, and 9 bases had no gene match. The CDR3 extends over 16 amino acids. The CDR3 DNA reads TGTGCCACCAGCCAAACTCGGACTAGCGGGACGGAGACCCAGTACTTC. Protein sequence: CATSQTRTSGTETQYF. Looking up the rest from reference TRBV15 and TRBJ2-5 gives the full variable domain: DAMVIQNPRYQVTQFGKPVTLSCSQTLNHNVMYWYQQKSSQAPKLLFHYYDKDFNNEADTPDNFQSRRPNTSFCFLDIRSPGLGDTAMYLCATSQTRTSGTETQYFGPGTRLLVL.